This T cell receptor (beta chain) originates from a study of PD-L1 blockade in urothelial cancer. As for the study in general: Patients began atezolizumab, 1,200 mg intravenously every 3 weeks, in the mid-2010s.

V lost 2 bases and J 0 bases, leaving 11 bases between the germline ends. Germline CDR1 GTSNPN, CDR2 SVGIG (reference sequence). The CDR3 runs to 14 residues. Generated by immunoSEQ multiplex PCR, the TCRdb table keeps only in-frame clones and is missing some. The sample yields 100,000 to 150,000 clones, roughly 82% seen once. The time point here: peripheral blood 6 weeks after treatment start. This receptor was obtained from a man aged 50 to 59 with urothelial cancer. The material was PBMCs, obtained around atezolizumab (anti-PD-L1) treatment. The genes are TRBV30 and TRBJ2-7; maybe TRBD1 (5 bases). The CDR3 region has the DNA TGTGCCTGGAGTAGGGGCTCCAGCTCCTACGAGCAGTACTTC. Protein sequence: CAWSRGSSSYEQYF. The whole variable domain, remainder taken from reference TRBV30 and TRBJ2-7, is SQTIHQWPATLVQPVGSPLSLECTVEGTSNPNLYWYRQAAGRGLQLLFYSVGIGQISSEVPQNLSASRPQDRQFILSSKKLLLSDSGFYLCAWSRGSSSYEQYFGPGTRLTVT.